This T cell receptor (beta chain) was sequenced for a study of blood T cell repertoires in COVID-19. The repertoire was sequenced with immunoSEQ multiplex PCR; TCRdb's copy has only in-frame clones and lacks some. The sample yields hundreds of thousands of clones, roughly 87% seen once. The V gene end was trimmed by 6 bases and the J gene end by 9 bases; junction bases not matched to a gene: 8. CDR1 is SGHAT, CDR2 FQNNGV, per germline. The CDR3 is 14 amino acids. The clonotype was recovered from a woman in her 30s who had recovered from COVID-19. The chain joins TRBV11-2 to TRBJ2-1, with TRBD2 identical over 10 bases. The material sequenced was PBMCs or T cells enriched from blood (not recorded which). The chain's CDR3 is CASRPIAGGGEQFF. For the CDR3, the DNA is TGTGCCAGCAGGCCAATAGCGGGAGGAGGTGAGCAGTTCTTC.